The present entry profiles one TCR beta chain with its context. In this sample, this clonotype turned up a few times. Its cognate antigen has yet to be identified. No clone much larger than this one lies a single base away; base qualities are absent. The source of the sample is a study of response to subunit inactivated influenza vaccine (dated 2018 in TCRdb). The study in broad terms: The study used deep quantitative T cell receptor repertoire profiling to track responses to a trivalent subunit inactivated influenza vaccine.

General study outcomes and caveats: The authors proposed that each seasonal influenza vaccination may bring in only a limited number of new T cells.

Library prep was done by RT-PCR. This sample was sequenced with an Illumina HiSeq 2500. The public sequencing data were trimmed at Q25 with fastp and processed into clonotypes with MiXCR by TCRdb, which kept only in-frame beta chains. Each record represents a unique CDR3 protein, reported with the most common genes and DNA among its rows. The sample has hundreds of thousands of distinct CDR3 sequences on record, around 8% of them singletons. The top ten clonotypes cover approximately 13% of the sample. V sheds 5 bases and J sheds 0 bases, leaving 9 bases between their ends. CDR1 and CDR2 (SGHRS, YFSETQ) derive from the germline V gene. Inclusive of the bounding cysteine and phenylalanine, the CDR3 is 15 residues long. Just the 45-base CDR3 DNA is kept, in frame starting at base 1.

The sequences come from PBMCs from blood, collected 23 to 25 months after vaccination. This TCR derives from a man aged 50 to 69 who received an inactivated influenza vaccine. Donor details come from another sample of the same person, matched by shared clones. The V gene is TRBV5-1 and the J gene is TRBJ2-6; too little of a D gene remains to name it. The CDR3 amino acid sequence is: CASRTAISGANVLTF. The nucleotide sequence reads TGCGCCAGCAGAACTGCAATCTCTGGGGCCAACGTCCTGACTTTC.